This T cell receptor (beta chain) was obtained from a study of blood T cell repertoires in COVID-19. On the study more broadly: COVID-19 samples from acute and convalescent phases originated in the United States, Italy and Spain.

The table came from immunoSEQ multiplex PCR; TCRdb's copy has only in-frame clones and leaves some out. The top ten hold roughly 0.9% of the sample, which has approximately 460,000 clones, roughly nine tenths seen once. This CDR3 spans 14 amino acids. Germline-derived CDR1 and CDR2 are SEHNR and FQNEAQ (reference sequence). This clonotype was sampled from a man younger than 30 with COVID-19, enrolled during active disease. Sequencing was performed on peripheral blood. The genes are TRBV7-9 and TRBJ2-1, with TRBD2 identical over 13 bases. The CDR3 bases are TGTGCTTCTACCGGGACTAGCGGGACCAATGAGCAGTTCTTC. Translating it yields CASTGTSGTNEQFF.